The clone carrying this TCR beta chain was counted once. The CDR3 is 16 amino acids. The germline CDR1 and CDR2 sequences are SGDLS and YYNGEE. The V segment lost 3 bases and the J segment 8 bases; nucleotides outside the gene matches: 13. This entry comes from a study of cytomegalovirus exposure and HLA in healthy donors. Use of 60 Vbeta and 13 Jbeta primers characterized the PCR. Libraries were prepared by immunoSEQ multiplex PCR; TCRdb keeps only in-frame clonotypes and omits some of them. Of some 90,000 clones listed, approximately 83% are singletons. Although they were nominally healthy when sampled, donors likely had unrecorded immune exposures.

This chain joins TRBV9 and TRBJ1-2, with 10 bases that match TRBD1. The sequenced sample was PBMCs. The receptor was derived from a man aged 40-49 years in good health and CMV-seronegative. The CDR3 DNA follows: TGTGCCAGCAGCGAGGGACAGGGGAGTGCGTATTTAGGCTACACCTTC. This translates into CASSEGQGSAYLGYTF.